A selection of T cell receptor beta chains follows, all from one sample in a study of T cells in tuberculosis. Profiling relied on immunoSEQ multiplex PCR, and the TCRdb table lists in-frame clones only, not all of them. The sample lists about 30,000 clones, 95% occurring once. The material sequenced was PBMCs. These receptors all come from a donor aged 10-29 years with latent tuberculosis or without tuberculosis infection. The CDR3 runs from the conserved cysteine through the conserved F or W. D genes are given only for firm matches. Not every row has a clone size; where given, it reads once, few, many or a size class.

.	TRBJ2-7	.	TRBV6-1	TGTGCCAGCATCGGACAGCTCTACGAGCAGTACTTC	CASIGQLYEQYF
TRBD1	TRBJ2-7	.	TRBV10-3	TGTGCCACAAAAAGCGCCGGGACAGGGATCAACGAGCAGTACTTC	CATKSAGTGINEQYF
.	TRBJ2-7	.	TRBV4-1	TGCGCCAGCAGCCAAGTGGGAGATTTCCAGCAGTACTTC	CASSQVGDFQQYF
TRBD2	TRBJ2-3	.	TRBV25-1	TGTGCCAGCAGTCTAGCGGGTGTCACAGATACGCAGTATTTT	CASSLAGVTDTQYF
.	TRBJ1-1	.	TRBV5-6	TGTGCCAGCAGCTTGAATCAGTTGAACACTGAAGCTTTCTTT	CASSLNQLNTEAFF
TRBD2	TRBJ2-5	.	TRBV7-3	TGTGCCAGCAAGGCTAGCGGTCAAGAGACCCAGTACTTC	CASKASGQETQYF
.	TRBJ1-1	.	TRBV11-2	TGTGCCAGCAGCGATACAGAGAACACTGAAGCTTTCTTT	CASSDTENTEAFF
.	TRBJ2-3	.	TRBV5-4	TGTGCCAGCAGCCTCGGACTGGACTCTAGCACAGATACGCAGTATTTT	CASSLGLDSSTDTQYF
TRBD1	TRBJ1-2	.	TRBV5-6	TGTGCCAGCAGCTCCTCAGGGGGTTTCTATGGCTACACCTTC	CASSSSGGFYGYTF
.	TRBJ2-5	once	TRBV11-2	TGTGCCAGCAGCGCCAGGGAAACGTGGGGGCCTGTGGAGACCCAGTACTTC	CASSARETWGPVETQYF
TRBD1	TRBJ2-1	.	TRBV19	TGTGCCAGTAGTTCGGGCGGACAGGGGGCCAATGAGCAGTTCTTC	CASSSGGQGANEQFF